The rows below give T cell receptor beta chains drawn from one sample of a study of a mutant IDH1 vaccine in newly diagnosed glioma. Their antigen targets remain unknown. Data came from immunoSEQ multiplex PCR; TCRdb stores just in-frame clones and leaves some out. The sample yields roughly 38,000 clones, around 79% seen once. This sample comprised PBMCs, obtained from a glioma patient whose treatment included an IDH1 peptide vaccine. These receptors all stem from a middle-aged woman with glioma. Some clones in this sample may be carry-over from other donors' samples. CDR3s include the opening cysteine and the closing phenylalanine or tryptophan. The D gene is left open where the match is weak. Clone size is stated in some rows and not others, as once, few, many or a class when expanded.

D gene: TRBD2; clone size: .; V gene: TRBV10-2; J gene: TRBJ2-1; CDR3 DNA: TGCGCCAGCAGCCCGGAGGGGCCGGGACTAGCGGGGTATCGTATGGGGTACAATGAGCAGTTCTTC; CDR3 protein: CASSPEGPGLAGYRMGYNEQFF
D gene: .; clone size: .; V gene: TRBV15; J gene: TRBJ1-2; CDR3 DNA: TGTGCCACCAGCAGAGGCGGTCGGCAGGGGCACTATGGCTACACCTTC; CDR3 protein: CATSRGGRQGHYGYTF
D gene: TRBD1; clone size: once; V gene: TRBV6-1; J gene: TRBJ1-5; CDR3 DNA: TGTGCCAGCAGTGAAGCCGGAGGGACAGGGGTATATCAGCCCCAGCATTTT; CDR3 protein: CASSEAGGTGVYQPQHF
D gene: TRBD2; clone size: .; V gene: TRBV5-4; J gene: TRBJ2-7; CDR3 DNA: TGTGCCAGCAGCCTAGACCCCGGGACTACACCCTACGAGCAGTACTTC; CDR3 protein: CASSLDPGTTPYEQYF
D gene: TRBD1; clone size: .; V gene: TRBV19; J gene: TRBJ1-5; CDR3 DNA: TGTGCCAGTACCTCTCGGACAGGGGGCCTGTTCGGGCAGCCCCAGCATTTT; CDR3 protein: CASTSRTGGLFGQPQHF
D gene: .; clone size: .; V gene: TRBV14; J gene: TRBJ2-7; CDR3 DNA: TGTGCCAGCCGACCCGCGAAAAAAGGGCACGAGCAGTACTTC; CDR3 protein: CASRPAKKGHEQYF
D gene: .; clone size: .; V gene: TRBV6-5; J gene: TRBJ1-6; CDR3 DNA: TGTGCCAGCAGTGCTTCGGGAGACCTTAATTCACCCCTCCACTTT; CDR3 protein: CASSASGDLNSPLHF
D gene: .; clone size: .; V gene: TRBV5-4; J gene: TRBJ2-7; CDR3 DNA: TGTGCCAGCAGCTTGTTTGACCGGGCCTCCTACGAGCAGTACTTC; CDR3 protein: CASSLFDRASYEQYF
D gene: .; clone size: .; V gene: TRBV11-2; J gene: TRBJ1-1; CDR3 DNA: TGTGCCAGCAGCCTAGCCGCGGGGAACGGTGAAGCTTTCTTT; CDR3 protein: CASSLAAGNGEAFF
D gene: TRBD2; clone size: .; V gene: TRBV5-1; J gene: TRBJ2-7; CDR3 DNA: TGCGCCAGCAGCTTGGAGTCTAGCGGGAGTAGGGCATACGAGCAGTACTTC; CDR3 protein: CASSLESSGSRAYEQYF
D gene: .; clone size: .; V gene: TRBV19; J gene: TRBJ2-2; CDR3 DNA: TGTGCCAGTAGTATAAGGAGCGGCGGGGGCCGTACCGGGGAGCTGTTTTTT; CDR3 protein: CASSIRSGGGRTGELFF
D gene: .; clone size: .; V gene: TRBV9; J gene: TRBJ1-1; CDR3 DNA: TGTGCCAGCAGCGTAGGCGGTGAAGCTTTCTTT; CDR3 protein: CASSVGGEAFF
D gene: .; clone size: .; V gene: TRBV4-1; J gene: TRBJ2-7; CDR3 DNA: TGCGCCAGCAGCACGCCCGCAGGGGAGCAGTACTTC; CDR3 protein: CASSTPAGEQYF
D gene: .; clone size: few; V gene: TRBV15; J gene: TRBJ2-3; CDR3 DNA: TGTGCCACCAGCAGAGATCAGCCGAAGTCGGATACGCAGTATTTT; CDR3 protein: CATSRDQPKSDTQYF
D gene: TRBD2; clone size: many; V gene: TRBV4-1; J gene: TRBJ2-5; CDR3 DNA: TGCGCCAGCAGCCAAGGGACTAGCCCCAGCGAGACCCAGTACTTC; CDR3 protein: CASSQGTSPSETQYF
D gene: .; clone size: .; V gene: TRBV27; J gene: TRBJ2-2; CDR3 DNA: TGTGCCAGCAGTTTATACCGCGAGGGGGAGCTGTTTTTT; CDR3 protein: CASSLYREGELFF
D gene: .; clone size: few; V gene: TRBV11-3; J gene: TRBJ2-1; CDR3 DNA: TGTGCCAGCTCCGAGGGCCAGGGGAAGGGGGGGGGTTACAATGAGCAGTTCTTC; CDR3 protein: CASSEGQGKGGGYNEQFF
D gene: .; clone size: few; V gene: TRBV5-4; J gene: TRBJ1-1; CDR3 DNA: TGTGCCAGCAGCCGGTCGGGGGCGCGGAACACTGAAGCTTTCTTT; CDR3 protein: CASSRSGARNTEAFF
D gene: .; clone size: .; V gene: TRBV5-1; J gene: TRBJ2-1; CDR3 DNA: TGCGCCAGCAGCTCGTCCGGATCCTACAATGAGCAGTTCTTC; CDR3 protein: CASSSSGSYNEQFF
D gene: .; clone size: .; V gene: TRBV28; J gene: TRBJ1-1; CDR3 DNA: TGTGCCAGCAGTTCCCCCTCGGAGGCTTTCTTT; CDR3 protein: CASSSPSEAFF
D gene: TRBD1; clone size: .; V gene: TRBV10-3; J gene: TRBJ2-7; CDR3 DNA: TGTGCCACCGGGACAGCGGACCAAACCTCCTACGAGCAGTACTTC; CDR3 protein: CATGTADQTSYEQYF
D gene: TRBD1; clone size: .; V gene: TRBV5-5; J gene: TRBJ2-3; CDR3 DNA: TGTGCCAGCAGCAGACAGGGCAGCACAGATACGCAGTATTTT; CDR3 protein: CASSRQGSTDTQYF
D gene: .; clone size: .; V gene: TRBV28; J gene: TRBJ2-7; CDR3 DNA: TGTGCCAGCAGTTCGCCCTTTATGGTACTCTACGAGCAGTACTTC; CDR3 protein: CASSSPFMVLYEQYF
D gene: .; clone size: .; V gene: TRBV19; J gene: TRBJ2-7; CDR3 DNA: TGTGCCAGTAGTATTAATACCCGACAGTTTTACGAGCAGTACTTC; CDR3 protein: CASSINTRQFYEQYF
D gene: .; clone size: .; V gene: TRBV30; J gene: TRBJ2-7; CDR3 DNA: TGTGCCTGGAGTGTACATAACAGGGAGATCTACGAGCAGTACTTC; CDR3 protein: CAWSVHNREIYEQYF
D gene: TRBD1; clone size: few; V gene: TRBV7-6; J gene: TRBJ2-1; CDR3 DNA: TGTGCCAGCAGCTCGCCCCAGGGGGCGGGCAATGAGCAGTTCTTC; CDR3 protein: CASSSPQGAGNEQFF
D gene: .; clone size: .; V gene: TRBV19; J gene: TRBJ2-7; CDR3 DNA: TGTGCCAGTACTCCGGGACAAAGACTCTACGAGCAGTACTTC; CDR3 protein: CASTPGQRLYEQYF
D gene: TRBD1; clone size: .; V gene: TRBV28; J gene: TRBJ1-2; CDR3 DNA: TGTGCCAGCAGTTTACGACAGGGGGTCTATGGCTACACCTTC; CDR3 protein: CASSLRQGVYGYTF
D gene: TRBD2; clone size: .; V gene: TRBV5-1; J gene: TRBJ2-7; CDR3 DNA: TGCGCCAGTCGACTAGCGGCTTCGTACGAGCAGTACTTC; CDR3 protein: CASRLAASYEQYF
D gene: .; clone size: .; V gene: TRBV19; J gene: TRBJ1-3; CDR3 DNA: TGTGCCAGTAACTTGGGAGGGCTCGGAAACACCATATATTTT; CDR3 protein: CASNLGGLGNTIYF
D gene: .; clone size: .; V gene: TRBV5-6; J gene: TRBJ2-7; CDR3 DNA: TGTGCCAGCCGGGCCGGCAGCTACGAGCAGTACTTC; CDR3 protein: CASRAGSYEQYF
D gene: .; clone size: once; V gene: TRBV5-1; J gene: TRBJ2-7; CDR3 DNA: TGCGCCAGCAGCGTGGGACGGAGCCCGGTAAACGAGCAGTACTTC; CDR3 protein: CASSVGRSPVNEQYF
D gene: .; clone size: few; V gene: TRBV25-1; J gene: TRBJ1-1; CDR3 DNA: TGTGCCAGCAGCCCTCGGTCTTTGGGTGGTACTGAAGCTTTCTTT; CDR3 protein: CASSPRSLGGTEAFF
D gene: .; clone size: .; V gene: TRBV5-6; J gene: TRBJ2-3; CDR3 DNA: TGTGCCAGCAGCCCGCTGGACCTGAGAAGCACAGATACGCAGTATTTT; CDR3 protein: CASSPLDLRSTDTQYF
D gene: .; clone size: .; V gene: TRBV7-6; J gene: TRBJ1-1; CDR3 DNA: TGTGCCCTGGGGGGAATGGGGGGTAACACTGAAGCTTTCTTT; CDR3 protein: CALGGMGGNTEAFF
D gene: .; clone size: few; V gene: TRBV25-1; J gene: TRBJ2-3; CDR3 DNA: TGTGCCAGCAGTGGCCTGACAGCTAGCACAGATACGCAGTATTTT; CDR3 protein: CASSGLTASTDTQYF
D gene: .; clone size: .; V gene: TRBV2; J gene: TRBJ2-2; CDR3 DNA: TGTGCCAGCAGTCGAAGCGGCACCACCGGGGAGCTGTTTTTT; CDR3 protein: CASSRSGTTGELFF
D gene: .; clone size: .; V gene: TRBV2; J gene: TRBJ2-2; CDR3 DNA: TGTGGAGCAGGGGGAGGCGGGGAGCTGTTTTTT; CDR3 protein: CGAGGGGELFF